These 2 T cell receptor beta chains came from one sample sequenced in a study of cytomegalovirus exposure and HLA in healthy donors. With 60 Vbeta and 13 Jbeta primers, the PCR was carried out. Data came from immunoSEQ multiplex PCR; TCRdb stores just in-frame clones and leaves some out. Of over 150,000 clones detected, approximately 85% appear once; the ten largest clones hold roughly 10%. The specimen was PBMCs. The receptors were sampled from a man aged 50-59 years in good health and CMV-seropositive.

This clone is a singleton in its sample. The chain recombines TRBV7-6 with TRBJ2-3; 12 nucleotides match TRBD2. The CDR3 totals 17 residues. Germline V gene data show CDR1 as SGHVS and CDR2 as FNYEAQ. V lost 1 base to trimming and J lost 6 bases; unmatched junction nucleotides: 8. The CDR3 nucleotides read TGTGCCAGCAGCTTAGGGGGGGGACTAGCGGGCCAGGATACGCAGTATTTT. Amino acids: CASSLGGGLAGQDTQYF.

This chain uses TRBV19 with TRBJ1-1; the D gene is possibly TRBD1 (5 bases). V shed 11 bases and J shed 0 bases, with 19 bases lying between them. CDR3 length: 15 residues. Germline assignment: CDR1 LNHDA and CDR2 SQIVND (reference sequence). The DNA of the CDR3 is TGTGCCGTCCGACCGGGACTCTTAATGAACACTGAAGCTTTCTTT. Residues: CAVRPGLLMNTEAFF.